A selection of T cell receptor beta chains follows, all from one sample in a study of memory CD4+ T cells and cytomegalovirus serostatus. Sequenced by immunoSEQ multiplex PCR; TCRdb stores in-frame clones only, minus some. The sample carries some 65,000 clones, over 60% recorded once. The sample comprised memory CD4+ T cells from blood. Source of these receptors: an adult in good health and CMV-seronegative. Some clones in this sample may be carry-over from other donors' samples. Each CDR3 is given with its conserved first and last residue. Fields, in order: clone size, V gene, D gene, J gene, CDR3 protein, CDR3 DNA. The D gene is left open where the match is weak. Where a row states a size, it is once, few, many or the class of an expanded clone; other rows omit it.

.	TRBV5-6	.	TRBJ1-2	CASSLAGDGGYTF	TGTGCCAGCAGCTTGGCAGGGGACGGTGGCTACACCTTC
.	TRBV6-1	TRBD1	TRBJ1-3	CASSEDRAANTIYF	TGTGCCAGCAGTGAGGACAGGGCGGCAAACACCATATATTTT
few	TRBV2	.	TRBJ1-1	CASSAPPKVMNTEAFF	TGTGCCAGCAGTGCACCACCTAAGGTTATGAACACTGAAGCTTTCTTT
.	TRBV28	.	TRBJ1-5	CASSSSGGQPQHF	TGTGCCAGCAGTTCCTCCGGGGGTCAGCCCCAGCATTTT
.	TRBV7-2	.	TRBJ2-7	CASSLAGQSYEQYF	TGTGCCAGCAGCTTAGCAGGGCAGAGCTACGAGCAGTACTTC
.	TRBV20-1	.	TRBJ2-3	CSAAGTETQYF	TGCAGTGCCGCCGGGACCGAAACGCAGTATTTT
.	TRBV10-1	TRBD1	TRBJ1-1	CASSESGTGGGFF	TGCGCCAGCAGTGAGTCCGGGACAGGGGGTGGTTTCTTT
.	TRBV28	.	TRBJ1-6	CASSFLEGDGSPLHF	TGTGCCAGCAGTTTTCTAGAGGGTGATGGCTCACCCCTCCACTTT
once	TRBV10-3	.	TRBJ1-2	CAITRSLSYGYTF	TGTGCCATCACTCGCAGTTTGTCCTATGGCTACACCTTC
.	TRBV19	.	TRBJ1-2	CASSPMTDRLAYTF	TGTGCCAGTAGTCCAATGACGGACCGGCTAGCCTACACCTTC
few	TRBV2	TRBD2	TRBJ2-5	CASSEGLAGQETQYF	TGTGCCAGCAGTGAAGGGCTAGCGGGACAAGAGACCCAGTACTTC
.	TRBV30	.	TRBJ2-3	CAWSPYKAGTQYF	TGTGCCTGGAGTCCCTACAAGGCAGGTACGCAGTATTTT
.	TRBV28	TRBD1	TRBJ2-7	CASSLSSPNRGRRSYEQYF	TGTGCCAGCAGTTTATCTTCACCCAACAGGGGGCGACGCTCGTACGAGCAGTACTTC
.	TRBV7-3	TRBD1	TRBJ2-6	CASSLTGQFGANVLTF	TGTGCCAGCAGCTTAACGGGACAGTTTGGGGCCAACGTCCTGACTTTC
.	TRBV19	.	TRBJ1-2	CASSIQGMGSYGYTF	TGTGCCAGTAGTATTCAGGGCATGGGGAGCTATGGCTACACCTTC
.	TRBV2	.	TRBJ2-5	CASNPAQETQYF	TGTGCCAGCAATCCGGCGCAAGAGACCCAGTACTTC
.	TRBV11-1	TRBD1	TRBJ1-5	CASSSQGAQPQHF	TGTGCCAGCAGCTCCCAGGGGGCGCAGCCCCAGCATTTT
few	TRBV7-9	.	TRBJ1-2	CASSSPQGRYTF	TGTGCCAGCAGTTCACCTCAGGGTCGCTACACCTTC
few	TRBV4-2	.	TRBJ2-6	CASSQERTGSGANVLTF	TGTGCCAGCAGCCAAGAGAGAACAGGGTCCGGGGCCAACGTCCTGACTTTC
.	TRBV30	.	TRBJ1-1	CAWEQNTEAFF	TGTGCCTGGGAACAGAACACTGAAGCTTTCTTT
.	TRBV5-1	.	TRBJ2-4	CASSQGWMENIQYF	TGCGCCAGCAGCCAGGGTTGGATGGAAAACATTCAGTACTTC
.	TRBV6-4	TRBD2	TRBJ2-3	CASSDPETPESGGVGTDTQYF	TGTGCCAGCAGTGACCCCGAGACCCCCGAAAGCGGGGGGGTGGGCACAGATACGCAGTATTTT
.	TRBV5-6	.	TRBJ1-1	CASSLGTEAFF	TGTGCCAGCAGCTTGGGGACTGAAGCTTTCTTT
.	TRBV28	TRBD1	TRBJ2-7	CASSSTGRDRVNWYF	TGTGCCAGCAGTTCAACGGGCCGGGACAGGGTTAATTGGTACTTC
.	TRBV7-9	.	TRBJ2-1	CASSWDFNEQFF	TGTGCCAGCAGCTGGGACTTCAATGAGCAGTTCTTC
.	TRBV4-3	TRBD1	TRBJ1-6	CASSQRGGAGTGDNSPLHF	TGCGCCAGCAGCCAACGAGGGGGTGCGGGGACAGGGGATAATTCACCCCTCCACTTT
once	TRBV27	.	TRBJ1-5	CASSLSVGNQPQHF	TGTGCCAGCAGTTTATCCGTGGGCAATCAGCCCCAGCATTTT
.	TRBV30	.	TRBJ2-7	CAWNGVGAYEQYF	TGTGCCTGGAATGGGGTGGGGGCCTACGAGCAGTACTTC
.	TRBV7-2	.	TRBJ1-1	CASRRAGGGTEAFF	TGTGCCAGCAGACGGGCGGGCGGGGGTACTGAAGCTTTCTTT
.	TRBV6-1	.	TRBJ2-7	CASSGPDFLPYEQYF	TGTGCCAGCAGTGGCCCGGACTTCCTCCCCTACGAGCAGTACTTC
.	TRBV6-1	.	TRBJ2-7	CASSYEVLYEQYF	TGTGCCAGCAGCTACGAAGTACTCTACGAGCAGTACTTC
.	TRBV27	.	TRBJ2-7	CASSLSTGLGYEQYF	TGTGCCAGCAGTTTATCAACGGGACTCGGATACGAGCAGTACTTC
.	TRBV25-1	.	TRBJ1-1	CASSETGGLSEAFF	TGTGCCAGCAGTGAAACGGGGGGGTTATCTGAAGCTTTCTTT
.	TRBV21-1	.	TRBJ1-5	CASSKGRGNQPQHF	TGTGCCAGCAGCAAAGGGAGGGGGAATCAGCCCCAGCATTTT
once	TRBV19	.	TRBJ1-2	CASSFGLGDGYTF	TGTGCCAGTAGTTTCGGGCTTGGGGATGGCTACACCTTC
few	TRBV9	.	TRBJ1-1	CASSVSGDTEAFF	TGTGCCAGCAGCGTAAGTGGTGACACTGAAGCTTTCTTT
.	TRBV5-1	.	TRBJ2-7	CASSLGPTRDEQYF	TGCGCCAGCAGCTTGGGTCCCACCAGGGACGAGCAGTACTTC
.	TRBV4-1	TRBD1	TRBJ1-1	CASSLRDRMNTEAFF	TGCGCCAGCAGCCTCCGGGACAGAATGAACACTGAAGCTTTCTTT
.	TRBV28	.	TRBJ1-5	CASSLPGVEHSQHF	TGTGCCAGCAGTTTACCGGGAGTGGAGCATTCCCAGCATTTT
.	TRBV28	TRBD1	TRBJ1-3	CASSSKGQGNTIYF	TGTGCCAGCAGTTCCAAGGGACAGGGAAACACCATATATTTT
.	TRBV2	.	TRBJ2-3	CASKEQLSTDTQYF	TGTGCCAGCAAGGAACAGTTAAGCACAGATACGCAGTATTTT
.	TRBV30	TRBD2	TRBJ2-1	CAWTLAGPNEQFF	TGTGCCTGGACACTAGCGGGACCCAATGAGCAGTTCTTC
.	TRBV10-3	TRBD2	TRBJ2-5	CAISESTGLAGGQDF	TGTGCCATCAGTGAGTCGACGGGACTAGCGGGAGGCCAGGACTTC
.	TRBV7-2	.	TRBJ1-1	CASSEGVPIAEAFF	TGTGCCAGCAGCGAAGGGGTCCCAATCGCTGAAGCTTTCTTT
.	TRBV6-6	TRBD2	TRBJ2-3	CASLAGGRTDTQYF	TGTGCCAGTTTAGCGGGGGGGCGCACAGATACGCAGTATTTT
.	TRBV7-2	TRBD2	TRBJ2-1	CASSWTSGGRSEQFF	TGTGCCAGCAGCTGGACTAGCGGGGGTCGAAGTGAGCAGTTCTTC
.	TRBV7-2	.	TRBJ1-2	CASSLGIWDGYTF	TGTGCCAGCAGCTTAGGGATCTGGGATGGCTACACCTTC
once	TRBV15	.	TRBJ2-5	CATSRVARAQETQYF	TGTGCCACCAGCAGAGTAGCGAGGGCGCAAGAGACCCAGTACTTC
.	TRBV5-1	.	TRBJ2-5	CASSLAGMDGLRETQYF	TGCGCCAGCAGCTTGGCGGGGATGGACGGACTTCGGGAGACCCAGTACTTC
.	TRBV5-6	.	TRBJ1-2	CASSLRQNYGYTF	TGTGCCAGCAGCTTGAGACAAAACTATGGCTACACCTTC
.	TRBV10-3	TRBD1	TRBJ1-1	CAISERQQGKSEAFF	TGTGCCATCAGTGAGCGACAACAGGGGAAAAGTGAAGCTTTCTTT
.	TRBV19	.	TRBJ2-3	CASGSQTDTQYF	TGTGCCAGTGGGAGCCAGACAGATACGCAGTATTTT
.	TRBV19	.	TRBJ1-4	CASSILGGTNEKLFF	TGTGCCAGTAGTATTCTGGGGGGCACTAATGAAAAACTGTTTTTT